A selection of T cell receptor beta chains follows, all from one sample in a study of T-cell reconstitution after alpha-beta-depleted transplantation in children. From the PCR reads, TCRdb called clonotypes with MiXCR, one entry per CDR3 protein. The sample has around 700,000 distinct CDR3 sequences, 13% seen once. The sample in question was PBMCs, obtained before TCRalphabeta/CD19-depleted stem cell transplant. The source is a girl aged 2 to 10 with congenital amegakaryocytic thrombocytopenia, due to receive a stem cell transplant. The CDR3 runs from the conserved cysteine through the conserved F or W. D genes are given only for firm matches. Size tells how often a clone was seen (once, few, many) or the class of an expanded clone, and some rows leave it out.

TRBD2	few	TRBJ2-3	TRBV10-3	CAITNEVVSGRALVPTDTQYF	TGTGCCATCACCAACGAGGTGGTTAGCGGGAGGGCCTTGGTCCCCACAGATACGCAGTATTTT
TRBD1	many	TRBJ2-2	TRBV27	CASSPIDRDTGELFF	TGTGCCAGCAGTCCAATCGACAGGGATACCGGGGAGCTGTTTTTT
.	few	TRBJ1-6	TRBV2	CASSRGNSPLHF	TGTGCCAGCAGCCGAGGAAATTCACCCCTCCACTTT
TRBD1	.	TRBJ1-2	TRBV7-9	CASSQPGTVYGYTF	TGTGCCAGCAGCCAACCCGGGACAGTTTATGGCTACACCTTC
TRBD1	.	TRBJ2-7	TRBV27	CASGETGQGFYEQYF	TGTGCCAGCGGCGAGACGGGACAGGGTTTCTACGAGCAGTACTTC
TRBD1	few	TRBJ2-5	TRBV7-7	CASSSWTGQETQYF	TGTGCCAGCAGCTCCTGGACAGGCCAAGAGACCCAGTACTTC
.	many	TRBJ2-3	TRBV5-1	CASSLMTGSTDTQYF	TGCGCCAGCAGCTTGATGACAGGAAGCACAGATACGCAGTATTTT
TRBD1	few	TRBJ2-5	TRBV12-3/TRBV12-4	CASRLNRGRVETQYF	TGTGCCAGCAGACTTAACAGGGGGCGCGTGGAGACCCAGTACTTC
TRBD1	many	TRBJ1-1	TRBV9	CASSVAGGGGTEAFF	TGTGCCAGCAGCGTAGCAGGGGGAGGTGGCACTGAAGCTTTCTTT
.	few	TRBJ2-5	TRBV6-5	CASSTRMGTQYF	TGTGCCAGCTCAACTAGGATGGGGACCCAGTACTTC
.	many	TRBJ2-1	TRBV10-1	CASSSELIDEQFF	TGCGCCAGCAGTTCCGAACTAATCGATGAGCAGTTCTTC
.	few	TRBJ2-7	TRBV5-1	CASSLPEDYSYEQYF	TGCGCCAGCAGCTTGCCAGAGGATTACTCCTACGAGCAGTACTTC
TRBD1	.	TRBJ2-1	TRBV7-9	CASSPDRGLSYNEQFF	TGTGCCAGCAGCCCCGACAGGGGACTCTCCTACAATGAGCAGTTCTTC
TRBD2	few	TRBJ2-5	TRBV20-1	CSARRTSGSQETQYF	TGCAGTGCTAGAAGGACTAGCGGGAGCCAAGAGACCCAGTACTTC
.	many	TRBJ2-1	TRBV10-3	CAISDTGGVYNEQFF	TGTGCCATCAGTGACACAGGGGGGGTTTACAATGAGCAGTTCTTC
.	many	TRBJ2-7	TRBV20-1	CSARDLAGSTSYEQYF	TGCAGTGCTAGAGATTTGGCGGGGTCGACCTCCTACGAGCAGTACTTC
.	many	TRBJ2-2	TRBV12-3/TRBV12-4	CASFYANTGELFF	TGTGCCAGCTTCTACGCGAACACCGGGGAGCTGTTTTTT
.	many	TRBJ2-7	TRBV12-3/TRBV12-4	CASSLATSYEQYF	TGTGCCAGCAGTTTAGCGACTAGTTACGAGCAGTACTTC
TRBD1	few	TRBJ1-5	TRBV30	CACQTTGGSQPQHF	TGTGCCTGCCAAACAACAGGGGGCAGCCAGCCCCAGCATTTT
.	many	TRBJ2-1	TRBV7-2	CASSLVAGEAEQFF	TGTGCCAGCAGCTTGGTGGCGGGTGAGGCTGAGCAGTTCTTC
TRBD2	many	TRBJ2-1	TRBV7-9	CASSFVASGGNEQFF	TGTGCCAGCAGCTTTGTGGCTAGCGGGGGCAATGAGCAGTTCTTC
.	.	TRBJ1-3	TRBV19	CASSISDSSGNTIYF	TGTGCCAGTAGTATCTCGGACAGCTCTGGAAACACCATATATTTT
TRBD2	few	TRBJ2-1	TRBV7-8	CASSRPEGRESYNEQFF	TGTGCCAGCAGCCGCCCTGAGGGGCGGGAGTCCTACAATGAGCAGTTCTTC
.	many	TRBJ2-2	TRBV20-1	CSARDSGTGELFF	TGCAGTGCTAGAGATTCGGGGACCGGGGAGCTGTTTTTT
.	few	TRBJ2-5	TRBV20-1	CSARAGSPAKETQYF	TGCAGTGCTAGAGCCGGGTCGCCCGCAAAGGAGACCCAGTACTTC
.	many	TRBJ2-3	TRBV15	CATSEVGVPDTQYF	TGTGCCACCAGCGAGGTGGGAGTCCCAGATACGCAGTATTTT
.	many	TRBJ2-2	TRBV5-1	CASSLGRSTNTGELFF	TGCGCCAGCAGCTTGGGCAGGTCTACGAACACCGGGGAGCTGTTTTTT
TRBD1	.	TRBJ1-1	TRBV2	CASSEAGRGDAFF	TGTGCCAGCAGTGAAGCGGGCAGGGGGGACGCTTTCTTT
TRBD1	many	TRBJ2-2	TRBV4-1	CASSQVTGDLTGELFF	TGCGCCAGCAGCCAAGTGACAGGGGATCTAACCGGGGAGCTGTTTTTT
TRBD2	.	TRBJ2-7	TRBV5-1	CASSFTSGGSEQYF	TGCGCCAGCAGCTTTACTAGCGGGGGGTCCGAGCAGTACTTC
.	many	TRBJ2-1	TRBV12-3/TRBV12-4	CASSNPVEQFF	TGTGCCAGCAGTAACCCCGTCGAGCAGTTCTTC
.	few	TRBJ2-7	TRBV27	CASSFFGPPYEQYF	TGTGCCAGCAGTTTCTTCGGCCCACCCTACGAGCAGTACTTC
.	few	TRBJ2-3	TRBV7-9	CASILTGRGTDTQYF	TGTGCCAGCATCCTAACCGGCAGGGGCACAGATACGCAGTATTTT
.	many	TRBJ2-1	TRBV20-1	CSTPGPQGSYNYNEQFF	TGCAGTACCCCCGGGCCCCAAGGGAGCTATAACTACAATGAGCAGTTCTTC
TRBD2	many	TRBJ2-3	TRBV7-8	CASSLVGREGLTDTQYF	TGTGCCAGCAGCTTAGTAGGACGGGAGGGCCTCACAGATACGCAGTATTTT
TRBD2	many	TRBJ2-1	TRBV5-1	CASSTRGGFSGSRSYNEQFF	TGCGCCAGCAGCACCAGGGGAGGGTTTAGCGGGAGTAGGTCCTACAATGAGCAGTTCTTC
.	many	TRBJ1-2	TRBV5-1	CASSTEGSIYGYTF	TGCGCCAGCAGCACGGAGGGGAGTATCTATGGCTACACCTTC
.	few	TRBJ2-7	TRBV7-2	CASSLVGMELF	TGTGCCAGCAGCTTAGTGGGTATGGAGCTTTTC
TRBD1	.	TRBJ1-2	TRBV19	CASSGSSGQGAGYTF	TGTGCCAGTAGCGGCTCCTCGGGACAGGGGGCTGGCTACACCTTC
.	many	TRBJ2-1	TRBV4-1	CASSQTPRTDYNEQFF	TGCGCCAGCAGCCAAACACCCAGGACGGATTACAATGAGCAGTTCTTC
.	.	TRBJ2-7	TRBV30	CAGTGIYEQYF	TGTGCCGGCACAGGTATCTACGAGCAGTACTTC
TRBD2	.	TRBJ2-3	TRBV20-1	CSASWYKTSGLDTQYF	TGCAGTGCTAGTTGGTATAAGACTAGCGGATTAGATACGCAGTATTTT
TRBD2	few	TRBJ2-5	TRBV20-1	CSARDTTSGTQETQYF	TGCAGTGCTAGAGATACGACTAGCGGGACACAAGAGACCCAGTACTTC
.	few	TRBJ2-3	TRBV20-1	CSARDSVGAQPYF	TGCAGTGCTAGAGATTCCGTGGGCGCCCAGCCGTATTTT
.	.	TRBJ2-6	TRBV12-3/TRBV12-4	CASRTDYGGFWSGANVLTF	TGTGCCAGCAGAACAGATTACGGGGGTTTTTGGTCTGGGGCCAACGTCCTGACTTTC
.	many	TRBJ2-1	TRBV20-1	CSARGRGERSYNEQFF	TGCAGTGCTAGAGGGAGAGGGGAGAGGTCCTACAATGAGCAGTTCTTC
.	few	TRBJ2-7	TRBV11-2	CASSLGLVDYEQYF	TGTGCCAGCAGCTTAGGGCTGGTGGACTACGAGCAGTACTTC
TRBD2	few	TRBJ2-7	TRBV20-1	CSAVGRESYYEQYF	TGCAGTGCGGTGGGGCGGGAGTCCTACTACGAGCAGTACTTC
TRBD2	few	TRBJ2-1	TRBV12-3/TRBV12-4	CASIPVLAGAEQFF	TGTGCCAGCATCCCGGTGCTAGCGGGAGCTGAGCAGTTCTTC
.	many	TRBJ2-3	TRBV29-1	CSQQRADTQYF	TGCAGCCAACAAAGGGCAGATACGCAGTATTTT
TRBD2	many	TRBJ2-3	TRBV6-2/TRBV6-3	CASSYSGTSGLTDTQYF	TGTGCCAGCAGTTACTCGGGGACTAGCGGACTCACAGATACGCAGTATTTT
TRBD2	.	TRBJ2-7	TRBV27	CASSARLAGGGEQYF	TGTGCCAGCAGTGCTAGACTAGCGGGAGGTGGTGAGCAGTACTTC
TRBD2	few	TRBJ2-7	TRBV7-9	CASSLGTSEYYDEQYF	TGTGCCAGCAGCTTAGGGACTAGCGAGTACTACGACGAGCAGTACTTC